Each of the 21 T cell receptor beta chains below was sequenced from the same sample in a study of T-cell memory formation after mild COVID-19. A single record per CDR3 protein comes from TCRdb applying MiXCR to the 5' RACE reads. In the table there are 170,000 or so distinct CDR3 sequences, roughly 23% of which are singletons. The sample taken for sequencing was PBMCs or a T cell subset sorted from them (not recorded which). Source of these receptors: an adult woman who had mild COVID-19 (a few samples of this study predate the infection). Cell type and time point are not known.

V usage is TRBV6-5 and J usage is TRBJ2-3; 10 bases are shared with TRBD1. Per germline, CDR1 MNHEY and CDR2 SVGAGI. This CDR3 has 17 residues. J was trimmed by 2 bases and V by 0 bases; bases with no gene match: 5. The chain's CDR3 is CASSYSRDRGFTDTQYF. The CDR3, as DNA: TGTGCCAGCAGTTACTCGAGGGACAGGGGATTCACAGATACGCAGTATTTT.

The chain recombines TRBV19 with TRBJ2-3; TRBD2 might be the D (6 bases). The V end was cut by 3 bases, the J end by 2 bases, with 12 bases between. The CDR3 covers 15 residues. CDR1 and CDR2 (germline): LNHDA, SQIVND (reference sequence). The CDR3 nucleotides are TGTGCCAGTAGTATTCGGGCGGGGTACACAGATACGCAGTATTTT. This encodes CASSIRAGYTDTQYF.

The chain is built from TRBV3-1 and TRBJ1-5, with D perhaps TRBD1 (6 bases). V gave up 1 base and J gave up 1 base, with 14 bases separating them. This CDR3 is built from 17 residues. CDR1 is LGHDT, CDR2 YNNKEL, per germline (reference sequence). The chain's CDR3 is CASSQGGPGISNQPQHF. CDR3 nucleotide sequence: TGTGCCAGCAGCCAAGGGGGGCCAGGGATCAGCAATCAGCCCCAGCATTTT.

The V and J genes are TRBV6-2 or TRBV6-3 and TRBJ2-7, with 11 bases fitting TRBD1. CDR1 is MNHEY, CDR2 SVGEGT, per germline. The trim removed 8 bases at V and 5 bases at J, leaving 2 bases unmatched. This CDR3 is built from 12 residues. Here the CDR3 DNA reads TGTGCCAGCGGACAGGGGGCTCACGAGCAGTACTTC. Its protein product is CASGQGAHEQYF.

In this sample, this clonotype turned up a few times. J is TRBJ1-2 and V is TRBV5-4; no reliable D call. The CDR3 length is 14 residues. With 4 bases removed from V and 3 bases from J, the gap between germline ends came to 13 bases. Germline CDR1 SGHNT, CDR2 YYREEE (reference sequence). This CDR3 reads CASSVRGNDYGYTF. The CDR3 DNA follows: TGTGCCAGCAGCGTTCGAGGAAACGACTATGGCTACACCTTC.

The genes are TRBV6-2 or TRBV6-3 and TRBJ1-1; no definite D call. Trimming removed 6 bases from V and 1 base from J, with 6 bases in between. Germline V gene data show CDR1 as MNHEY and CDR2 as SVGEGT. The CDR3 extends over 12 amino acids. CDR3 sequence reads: CASRMGNTEAFF. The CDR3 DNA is TGTGCCAGCAGGATGGGGAACACTGAAGCTTTCTTT.

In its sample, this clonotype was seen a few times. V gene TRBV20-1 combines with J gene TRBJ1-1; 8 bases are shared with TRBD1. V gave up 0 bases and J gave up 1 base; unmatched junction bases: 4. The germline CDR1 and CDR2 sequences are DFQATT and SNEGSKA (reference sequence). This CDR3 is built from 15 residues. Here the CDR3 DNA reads TGCAGTGCTAGAGACTGGACAGGGACGAACACTGAAGCTTTCTTT. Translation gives CSARDWTGTNTEAFF.

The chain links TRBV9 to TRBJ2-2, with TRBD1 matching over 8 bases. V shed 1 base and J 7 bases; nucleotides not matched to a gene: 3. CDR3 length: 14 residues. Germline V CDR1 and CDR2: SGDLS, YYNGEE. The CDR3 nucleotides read TGTGCCAGCAGCGTACAGGGGGCTGGCGGGGAGCTGTTTTTT. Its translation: CASSVQGAGGELFF.

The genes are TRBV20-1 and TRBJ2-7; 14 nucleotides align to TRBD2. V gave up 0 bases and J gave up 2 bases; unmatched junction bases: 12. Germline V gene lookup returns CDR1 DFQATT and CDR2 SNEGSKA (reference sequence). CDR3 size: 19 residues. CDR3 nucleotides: TGCAGTGCTAGAGACCAACCCCCCGGGACTAGCGGGAGCCCCTACGAGCAGTACTTC. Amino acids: CSARDQPPGTSGSPYEQYF.

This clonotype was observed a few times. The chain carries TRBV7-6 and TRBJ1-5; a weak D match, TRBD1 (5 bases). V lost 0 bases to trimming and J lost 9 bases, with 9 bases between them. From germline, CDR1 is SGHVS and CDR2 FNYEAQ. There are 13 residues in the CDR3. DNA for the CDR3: TGTGCCAGCAGCTTAGCAGGGGATGGGCCCCAGCATTTT. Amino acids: CASSLAGDGPQHF.

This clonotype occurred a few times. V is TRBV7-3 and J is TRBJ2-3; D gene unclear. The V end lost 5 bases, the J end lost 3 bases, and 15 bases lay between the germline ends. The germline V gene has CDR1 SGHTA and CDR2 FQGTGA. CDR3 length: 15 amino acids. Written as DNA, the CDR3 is TGTGCCAGCAGCCGCACCCCTTCTAGTACAGATACGCAGTATTTT. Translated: CASSRTPSSTDTQYF. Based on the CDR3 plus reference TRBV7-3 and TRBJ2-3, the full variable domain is GAGVSQTPSNKVTEKGKYVELRCDPISGHTALYWYRQSLGQGPEFLIYFQGTGAADDSGLPNDRFFAVRPEGSVSTLKIQRTERGDSAVYLCASSRTPSSTDTQYFGPGTRLTVL.

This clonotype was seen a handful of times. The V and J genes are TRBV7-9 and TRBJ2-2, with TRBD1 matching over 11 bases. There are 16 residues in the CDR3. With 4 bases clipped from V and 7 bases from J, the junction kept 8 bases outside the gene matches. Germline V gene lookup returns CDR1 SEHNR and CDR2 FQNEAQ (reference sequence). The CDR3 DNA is TGTGCCAGCAGCTCCTCCGGGACAGGGGGAGGCGGGGAGCTGTTTTTT. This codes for CASSSSGTGGGGELFF.

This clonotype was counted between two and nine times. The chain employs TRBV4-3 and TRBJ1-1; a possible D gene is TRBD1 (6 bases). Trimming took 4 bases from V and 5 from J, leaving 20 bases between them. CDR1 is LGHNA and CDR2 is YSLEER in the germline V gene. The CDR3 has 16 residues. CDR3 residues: CASSPLTPGAGTEAFF. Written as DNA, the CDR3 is TGCGCCAGCAGCCCGTTAACCCCAGGGGCTGGGACTGAAGCTTTCTTT.

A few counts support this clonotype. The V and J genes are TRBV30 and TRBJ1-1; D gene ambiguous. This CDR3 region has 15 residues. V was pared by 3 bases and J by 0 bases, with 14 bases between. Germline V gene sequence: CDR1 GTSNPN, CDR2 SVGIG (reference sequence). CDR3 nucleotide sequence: TGTGCCTGGAGCGGGAAGGGAGAGTTGAACACTGAAGCTTTCTTT. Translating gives CAWSGKGELNTEAFF.

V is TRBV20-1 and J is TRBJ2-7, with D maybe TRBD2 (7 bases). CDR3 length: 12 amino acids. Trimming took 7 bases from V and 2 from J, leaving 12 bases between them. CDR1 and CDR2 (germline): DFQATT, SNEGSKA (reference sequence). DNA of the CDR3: TGCAGTGGCCGGGGGGCTGCCTACGAGCAGTACTTC. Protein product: CSGRGAAYEQYF.

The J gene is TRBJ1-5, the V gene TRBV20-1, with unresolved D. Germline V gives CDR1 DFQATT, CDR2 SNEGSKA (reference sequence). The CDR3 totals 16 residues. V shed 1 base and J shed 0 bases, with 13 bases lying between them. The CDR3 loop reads CSARVRTDTSNQPQHF. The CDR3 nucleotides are TGCAGTGCTAGAGTAAGGACTGATACTAGCAATCAGCCCCAGCATTTT.

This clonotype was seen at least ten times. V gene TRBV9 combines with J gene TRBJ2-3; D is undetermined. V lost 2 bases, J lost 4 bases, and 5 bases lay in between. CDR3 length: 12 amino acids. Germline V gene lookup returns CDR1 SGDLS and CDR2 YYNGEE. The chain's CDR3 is CASSVGADTQYF. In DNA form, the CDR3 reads TGTGCCAGCAGCGTGGGCGCAGATACGCAGTATTTT.

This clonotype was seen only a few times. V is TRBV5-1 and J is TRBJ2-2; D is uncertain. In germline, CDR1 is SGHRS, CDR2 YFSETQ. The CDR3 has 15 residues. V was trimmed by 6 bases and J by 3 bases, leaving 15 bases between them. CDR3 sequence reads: CASMDGTIHTGELFF. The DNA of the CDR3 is TGCGCCAGCATGGACGGAACCATTCACACCGGGGAGCTGTTTTTT. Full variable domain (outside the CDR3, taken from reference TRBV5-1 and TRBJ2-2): KAGVTQTPRYLIKTRGQQVTLSCSPISGHRSVSWYQQTPGQGLQFLFEYFSETQRNKGNFPGRFSGRQFSNSRSEMNVSTLELGDSALYLCASMDGTIHTGELFFGEGSRLTVL.

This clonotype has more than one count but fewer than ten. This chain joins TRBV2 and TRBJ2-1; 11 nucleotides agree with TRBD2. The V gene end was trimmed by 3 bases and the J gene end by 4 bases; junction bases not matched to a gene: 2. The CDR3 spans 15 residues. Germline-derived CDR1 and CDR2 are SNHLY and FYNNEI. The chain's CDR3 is CASSEGTSGYNEQFF. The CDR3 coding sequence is TGTGCCAGCAGTGAGGGGACTAGCGGTTACAATGAGCAGTTCTTC.

CDR3 nucleotides: TGTGCCAGCAGCTCGGACAGAGTGGCTGAAGCTTTCTTT. It translates to CASSSDRVAEAFF. The J gene is TRBJ1-1, the V gene TRBV5-6, with D perhaps matching TRBD1 (6 bases). V was pared by 3 bases and J by 6 bases, with 12 bases between. This CDR3 contains 13 residues. Germline CDR1 is SGHDT and CDR2 is YYEEEE.

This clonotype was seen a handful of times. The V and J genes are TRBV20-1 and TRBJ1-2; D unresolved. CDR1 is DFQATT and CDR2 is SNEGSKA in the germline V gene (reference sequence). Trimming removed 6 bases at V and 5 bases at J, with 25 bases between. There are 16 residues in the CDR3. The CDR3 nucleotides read TGCAGTGCACTGAGGCCCGGACTGGCGGGTGGGTATGGCTACACCTTC. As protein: CSALRPGLAGGYGYTF.